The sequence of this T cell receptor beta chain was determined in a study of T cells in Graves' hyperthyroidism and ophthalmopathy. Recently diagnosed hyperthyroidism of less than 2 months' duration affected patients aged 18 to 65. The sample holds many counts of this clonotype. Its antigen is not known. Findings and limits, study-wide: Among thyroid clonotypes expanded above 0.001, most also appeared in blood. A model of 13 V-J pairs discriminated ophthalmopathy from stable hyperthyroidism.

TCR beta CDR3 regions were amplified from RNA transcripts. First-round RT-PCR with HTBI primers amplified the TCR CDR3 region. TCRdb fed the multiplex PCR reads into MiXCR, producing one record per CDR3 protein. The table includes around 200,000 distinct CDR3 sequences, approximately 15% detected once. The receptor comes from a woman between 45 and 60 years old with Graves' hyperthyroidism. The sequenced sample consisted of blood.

The CDR3 coding sequence is TGTGCCAGCGCGATGGTCAATGAGCAGTTCTTC. Protein: CASAMVNEQFF. The V gene is TRBV2, the J gene TRBJ2-1; D remains unclear. This CDR3 has 11 amino acids. CDR1 and CDR2 (germline): SNHLY, FYNNEI. The ends were cut back, 8 bases at V and 6 bases at J, with 8 bases in the middle.